Presented here are 7 T cell receptor beta chains from one specimen sequenced in a study of CD4 T cells in relation to SARS-CoV-2 and coronaviruses. The antigens for these receptors are not known. Unexposed donor CD4+ T cells date from 2011-2018, before the COVID-19 pandemic. The cells were cultured for around ten days before CD4+ T cells were isolated. Using immunoSEQ multiplex PCR, the repertoire was profiled, and TCRdb retains in-frame clones only, with some absent. The sample holds more than 15,000 clones, around three quarters seen once. Sequenced material: CD4+ T cells from PBMCs, cultured in vitro. The receptors originated from a human donor in good health.

The V call is TRBV19, the J call TRBJ2-3; D is ambiguous. Germline lookup yields CDR1 LNHDA and CDR2 SQIVND (reference sequence). Trimming removed 1 base at V and 1 base at J, with 3 bases between. The CDR3 is 13 amino acids. The CDR3 DNA reads as TGTGCCAGTAGTATAGTAGGCACAGATACGCAGTATTTT. Residues: CASSIVGTDTQYF. Complete variable domain (other parts from reference TRBV19 and TRBJ2-3): DGGITQSPKYLFRKEGQNVTLSCEQNLNHDAMYWYRQDPGQGLRLIYYSQIVNDFQKGDIAEGYSVSREKKESFPLTVTSAQKNPTAFYLCASSIVGTDTQYFGPGTRLTVL.

The genes are TRBV5-1 and TRBJ1-3; D is unresolved. The CDR3 sequence is 13 residues long. The germline V and J ends were trimmed by 4 bases and 4 bases, with 9 bases remaining between them. Germline lookup yields CDR1 SGHRS and CDR2 YFSETQ. In DNA, the CDR3 is TGCGCCAGCAGCAGGGTGTCAGGAAACACCATATATTTT. Translated: CASSRVSGNTIYF.

The sample holds a few counts of this clone. The V gene is TRBV5-8, the J gene TRBJ1-2; D gene unclear. The CDR3 length is 11 residues. Germline CDR1 SGHTS, CDR2 YDEGEE. V was cut by 4 bases and J by 7 bases, with 8 bases left in between. CDR3 nucleotides: TGTGCCAGCAGCACCAGGTTTGGCTACACCTTC. Amino acids: CASSTRFGYTF.

The CDR3 nucleotides read TGTGCCAGCGGTGATGAGGGGGAAAAACTGTTTTTT. This translates into CASGDEGEKLFF. This chain links TRBV12-3 or TRBV12-4 with TRBJ1-4; D possibly corresponds to TRBD1 (5 bases). The CDR3 loop spans 12 amino acids. Trimming stripped 8 bases from V and 8 bases from J, with 12 bases between.

This chain connects TRBV4-2 to TRBJ2-7; D may be TRBD1 or TRBD2 (5 bases each). The CDR3 runs to 18 residues. V was trimmed by 2 bases and J by 2 bases, leaving 22 bases between them. CDR1 is LGHNA, CDR2 YNFKEQ, per germline. CDR3 protein: CASSQQGEVGTLTYEQYF. Here the CDR3 DNA reads TGTGCCAGCAGCCAACAAGGAGAAGTCGGGACCCTGACCTACGAGCAGTACTTC.

This sequence joins TRBV4-1 and TRBJ2-1; 10 bases agree with TRBD2. The V segment lost 1 base and the J segment 2 bases; nucleotides outside the gene matches: 2. The CDR3 loop spans 16 amino acids. Germline values: CDR1 MGHRA, CDR2 YSYEKL. CDR3 nucleotide sequence: TGCGCCAGCAGCCAAGGTACTAGCGGGGCCTACAATGAGCAGTTCTTC. This encodes CASSQGTSGAYNEQFF.

V gene TRBV23-1 combines with J gene TRBJ1-5; 9 nucleotides match TRBD1. TRBV23-1 is an ORF, with its function uncertain. The CDR3 sequence is 20 residues long. The trim removed 2 bases at V and 0 bases at J, leaving 14 bases unmatched. CDR3 protein: CASSQSRGQGPSYSNQPQHF. CDR3 bases: TGCGCCAGCAGTCAAAGTAGGGGACAGGGTCCATCTTATAGCAATCAGCCCCAGCATTTT.